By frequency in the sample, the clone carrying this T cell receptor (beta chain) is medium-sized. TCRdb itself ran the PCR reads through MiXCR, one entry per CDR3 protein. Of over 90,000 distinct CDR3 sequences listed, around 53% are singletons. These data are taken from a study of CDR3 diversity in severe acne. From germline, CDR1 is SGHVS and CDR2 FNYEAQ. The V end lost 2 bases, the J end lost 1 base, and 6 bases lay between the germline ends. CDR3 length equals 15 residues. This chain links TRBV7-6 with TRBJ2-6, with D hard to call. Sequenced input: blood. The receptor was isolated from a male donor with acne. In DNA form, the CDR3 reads TGTGCCAGCAGCTTATTGGGTTCTGGGGCCAACGTCCTGACTTTC. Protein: CASSLLGSGANVLTF.